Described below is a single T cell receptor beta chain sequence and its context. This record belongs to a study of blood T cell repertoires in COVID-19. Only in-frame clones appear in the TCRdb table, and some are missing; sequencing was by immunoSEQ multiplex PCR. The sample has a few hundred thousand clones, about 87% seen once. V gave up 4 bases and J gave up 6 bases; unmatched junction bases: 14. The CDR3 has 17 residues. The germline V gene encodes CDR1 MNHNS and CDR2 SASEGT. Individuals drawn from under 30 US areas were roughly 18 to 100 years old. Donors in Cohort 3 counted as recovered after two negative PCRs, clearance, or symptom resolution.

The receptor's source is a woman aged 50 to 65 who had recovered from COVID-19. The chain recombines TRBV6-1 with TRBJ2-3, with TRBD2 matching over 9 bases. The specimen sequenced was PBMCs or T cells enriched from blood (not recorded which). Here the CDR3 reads CASSAQLSGSHLDTQYF. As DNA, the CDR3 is TGTGCCAGCAGTGCCCAGCTTAGCGGGAGCCATTTGGATACGCAGTATTTT.